This TCR beta chain was found in a study of identical twins. Study conclusions and caveats: There were fewer insertions in abundant cord blood beta clonotypes, but memory repertoires showed no such pattern. Conclusions relied on cross-sectional statistical analysis, not following the same donors.

Template switching (which added a universal primer site) was used, and cDNA carried unique molecular identifiers. TCRdb redid the calling of the 5' RACE reads with MiXCR, one entry per CDR3 protein. Here the sample spans some 660,000 distinct CDR3 sequences, 8% to 9% being singletons. As to this clonotype: Its target is not known.

There are 13 residues in the CDR3. The germline CDR1 and CDR2 sequences are KGHDR and SFDVKD. V lost 5 bases to trimming and J lost 4 bases, with 10 bases between them. The sample was also reused in another study, on yellow fever vaccine responses in identical twins.

This sequence joins TRBV24-1 and TRBJ1-2, with D perhaps matching TRBD1 (6 bases). Sequenced sample: PBMCs. The TCR was taken from a woman younger than 30 in good health. The CDR3 here is CATSAGQTYGYTF. DNA for the CDR3: TGTGCCACCAGTGCAGGACAGACCTATGGCTACACCTTC.